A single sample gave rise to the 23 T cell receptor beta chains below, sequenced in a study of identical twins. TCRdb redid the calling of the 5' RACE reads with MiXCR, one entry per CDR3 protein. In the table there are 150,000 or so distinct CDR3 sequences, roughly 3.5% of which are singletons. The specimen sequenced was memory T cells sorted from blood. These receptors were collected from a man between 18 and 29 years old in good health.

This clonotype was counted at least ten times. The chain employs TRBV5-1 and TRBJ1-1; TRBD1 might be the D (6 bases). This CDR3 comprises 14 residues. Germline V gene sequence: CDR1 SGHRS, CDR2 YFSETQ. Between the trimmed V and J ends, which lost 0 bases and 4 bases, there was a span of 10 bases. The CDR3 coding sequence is TGCGCCAGCAGCTTGGGACAGGACTTCACTGAAGCTTTCTTT. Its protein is CASSLGQDFTEAFF.

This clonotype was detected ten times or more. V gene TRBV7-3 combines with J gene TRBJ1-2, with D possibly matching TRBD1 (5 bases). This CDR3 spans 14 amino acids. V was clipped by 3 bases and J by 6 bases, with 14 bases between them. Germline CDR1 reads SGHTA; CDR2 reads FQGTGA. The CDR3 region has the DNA TGTGCCAGCAGCTTTGATACAGGATTCCATGGCTACACCTTC. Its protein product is CASSFDTGFHGYTF.

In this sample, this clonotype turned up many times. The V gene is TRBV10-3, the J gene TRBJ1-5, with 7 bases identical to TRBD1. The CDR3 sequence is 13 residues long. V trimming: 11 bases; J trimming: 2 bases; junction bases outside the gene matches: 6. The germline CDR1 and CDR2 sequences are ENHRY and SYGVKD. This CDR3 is CAVGTERNQPQHF. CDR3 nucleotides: TGTGCCGTAGGGACAGAGCGCAATCAGCCCCAGCATTTT.

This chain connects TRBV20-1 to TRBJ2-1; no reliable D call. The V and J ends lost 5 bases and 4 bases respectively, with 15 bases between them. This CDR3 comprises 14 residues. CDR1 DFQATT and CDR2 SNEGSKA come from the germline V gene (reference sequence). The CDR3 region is CSAPAEATYNEQFF. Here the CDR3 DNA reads TGCAGTGCTCCAGCCGAGGCCACTTACAATGAGCAGTTCTTC.

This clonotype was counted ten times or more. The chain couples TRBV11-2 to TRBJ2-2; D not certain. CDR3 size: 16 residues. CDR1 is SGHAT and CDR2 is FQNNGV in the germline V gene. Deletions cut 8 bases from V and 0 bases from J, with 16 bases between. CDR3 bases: TGTGCCAGCTCCGCCCCGCCCCTTGCGAACACCGGGGAGCTGTTTTTT. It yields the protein CASSAPPLANTGELFF. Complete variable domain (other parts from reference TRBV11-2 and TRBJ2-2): EAGVAQSPRYKIIEKRQSVAFWCNPISGHATLYWYQQILGQGPKLLIQFQNNGVVDDSQLPKDRFSAERLKGVDSTLKIQPAKLEDSAVYLCASSAPPLANTGELFFGEGSRLTVL.

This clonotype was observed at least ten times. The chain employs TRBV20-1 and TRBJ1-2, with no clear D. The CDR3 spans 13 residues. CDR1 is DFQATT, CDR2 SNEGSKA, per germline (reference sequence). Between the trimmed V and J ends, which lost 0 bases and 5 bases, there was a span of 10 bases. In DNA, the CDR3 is TGCAGTGCTAGAGATTCCGGGGTTTATGGCTACACCTTC. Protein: CSARDSGVYGYTF.

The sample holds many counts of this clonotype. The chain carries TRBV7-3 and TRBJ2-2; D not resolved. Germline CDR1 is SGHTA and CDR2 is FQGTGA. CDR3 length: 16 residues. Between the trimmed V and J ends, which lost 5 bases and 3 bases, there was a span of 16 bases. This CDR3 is CASSPRLFSDTGELFF. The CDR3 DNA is TGTGCCAGCAGCCCCCGGTTATTTTCGGACACCGGGGAGCTGTTTTTT.

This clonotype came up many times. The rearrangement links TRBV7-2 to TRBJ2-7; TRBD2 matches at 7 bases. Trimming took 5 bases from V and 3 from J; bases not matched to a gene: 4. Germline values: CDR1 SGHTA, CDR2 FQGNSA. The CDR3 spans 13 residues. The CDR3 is CASSTTGGYEQYF. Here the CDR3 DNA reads TGTGCCAGCAGCACGACGGGGGGCTACGAGCAGTACTTC.

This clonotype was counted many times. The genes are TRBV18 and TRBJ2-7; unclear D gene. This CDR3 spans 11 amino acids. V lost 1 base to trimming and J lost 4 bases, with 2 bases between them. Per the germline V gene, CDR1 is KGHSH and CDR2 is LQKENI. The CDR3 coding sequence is TGTGCCAGCTCACCACGGTACGAGCAGTACTTC. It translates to CASSPRYEQYF. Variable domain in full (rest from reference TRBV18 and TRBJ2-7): NAGVMQNPRHLVRRRGQEARLRCSPMKGHSHVYWYRQLPEEGLKFMVYLQKENIIDESGMPKERFSAEFPKEGPSILRIQQVVRGDSAAYFCASSPRYEQYFGPGTRLTVT.

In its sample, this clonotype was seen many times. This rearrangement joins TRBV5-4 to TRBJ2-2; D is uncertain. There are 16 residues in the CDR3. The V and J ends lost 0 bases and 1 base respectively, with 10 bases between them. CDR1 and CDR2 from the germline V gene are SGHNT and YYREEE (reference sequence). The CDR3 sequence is CASSLAGALNTGELFF. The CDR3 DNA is TGTGCCAGCAGCTTGGCAGGAGCCTTGAACACCGGGGAGCTGTTTTTT.

The CDR3: CASSYTHGTGMEQYF. The CDR3 DNA sequence: TGTGCCAGCAGTTACACGCACGGGACAGGGATGGAGCAGTACTTC. This sequence joins TRBV6-5 and TRBJ2-7, with 9 bases fitting TRBD1. Trimming at V came to 2 bases and at J to 7 bases, leaving 9 bases not matched to a gene. This CDR3 region has 15 residues. Germline V gene sequence: CDR1 MNHEY, CDR2 SVGAGI.

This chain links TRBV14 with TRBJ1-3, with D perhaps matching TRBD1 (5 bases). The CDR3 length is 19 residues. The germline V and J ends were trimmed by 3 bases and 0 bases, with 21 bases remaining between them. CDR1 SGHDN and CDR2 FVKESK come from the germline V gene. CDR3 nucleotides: TGTGCCAGCAGCCACAGCTCCTTTGACAGACCAAGCTCTGGAAACACCATATATTTT. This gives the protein CASSHSSFDRPSSGNTIYF.

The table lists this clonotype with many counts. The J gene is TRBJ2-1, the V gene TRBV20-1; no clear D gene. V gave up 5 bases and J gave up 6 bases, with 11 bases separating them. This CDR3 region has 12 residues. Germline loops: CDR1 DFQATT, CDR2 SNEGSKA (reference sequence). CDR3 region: CSAHSPPNEQFF. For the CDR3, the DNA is TGCAGTGCTCATTCCCCCCCCAATGAGCAGTTCTTC.

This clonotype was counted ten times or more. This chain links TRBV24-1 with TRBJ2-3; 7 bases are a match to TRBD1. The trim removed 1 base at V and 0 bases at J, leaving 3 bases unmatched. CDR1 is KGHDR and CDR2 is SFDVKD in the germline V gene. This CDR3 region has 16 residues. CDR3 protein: CATSDLKGASTDTQYF. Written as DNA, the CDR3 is TGTGCCACCAGTGATTTAAAGGGGGCTAGCACAGATACGCAGTATTTT.

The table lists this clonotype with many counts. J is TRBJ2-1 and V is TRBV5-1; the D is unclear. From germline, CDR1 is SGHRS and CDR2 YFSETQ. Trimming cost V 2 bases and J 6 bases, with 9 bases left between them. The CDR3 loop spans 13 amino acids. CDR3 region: CASSLLVGNEQFF. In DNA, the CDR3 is TGCGCCAGCAGCTTACTTGTAGGCAATGAGCAGTTCTTC. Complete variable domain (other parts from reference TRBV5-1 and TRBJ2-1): KAGVTQTPRYLIKTRGQQVTLSCSPISGHRSVSWYQQTPGQGLQFLFEYFSETQRNKGNFPGRFSGRQFSNSRSEMNVSTLELGDSALYLCASSLLVGNEQFFGPGTRLTVL.

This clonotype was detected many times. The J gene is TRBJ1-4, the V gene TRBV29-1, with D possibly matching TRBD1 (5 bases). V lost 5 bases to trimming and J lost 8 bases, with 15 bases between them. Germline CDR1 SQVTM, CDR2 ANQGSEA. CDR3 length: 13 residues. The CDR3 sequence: CSVSGVGGEKLFF. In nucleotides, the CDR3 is TGCAGCGTTTCAGGCGTCGGGGGAGAAAAACTGTTTTTT.

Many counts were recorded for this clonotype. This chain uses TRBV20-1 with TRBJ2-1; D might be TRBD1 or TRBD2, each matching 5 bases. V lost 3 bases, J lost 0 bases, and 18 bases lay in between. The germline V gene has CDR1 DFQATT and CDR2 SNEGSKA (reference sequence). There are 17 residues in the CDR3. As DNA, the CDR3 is TGCAGTGCTAGGGTAATCGTGAGGGGCGCCTCCTACAATGAGCAGTTCTTC. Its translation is CSARVIVRGASYNEQFF.

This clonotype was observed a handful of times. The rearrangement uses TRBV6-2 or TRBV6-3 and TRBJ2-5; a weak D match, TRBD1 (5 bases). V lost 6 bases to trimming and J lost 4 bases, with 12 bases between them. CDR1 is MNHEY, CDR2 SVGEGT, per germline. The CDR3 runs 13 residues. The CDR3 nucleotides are TGTGCCAGCAGGGGGCCAGGGTCAGAGACCCAGTACTTC. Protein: CASRGPGSETQYF.

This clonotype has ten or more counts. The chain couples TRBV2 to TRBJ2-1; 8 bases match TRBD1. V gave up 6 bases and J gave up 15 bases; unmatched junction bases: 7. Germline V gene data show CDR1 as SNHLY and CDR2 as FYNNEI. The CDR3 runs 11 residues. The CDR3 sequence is CASRVQGDRFF. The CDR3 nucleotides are TGTGCCAGCAGAGTACAGGGGGACCGGTTCTTC. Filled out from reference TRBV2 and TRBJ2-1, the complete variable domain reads EPEVTQTPSHQVTQMGQEVILRCVPISNHLYFYWYRQILGQKVEFLVSFYNNEISEKSEIFDDQFSVERPDGSNFTLKIRSTKLEDSAMYFCASRVQGDRFFGPGTRLTVL.

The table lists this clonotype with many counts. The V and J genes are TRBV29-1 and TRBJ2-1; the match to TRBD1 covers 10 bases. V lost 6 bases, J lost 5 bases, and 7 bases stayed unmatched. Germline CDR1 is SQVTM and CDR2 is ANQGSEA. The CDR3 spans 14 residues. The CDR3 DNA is TGCAGCGTCCGGGACAGGGGATGGGACAATGAGCAGTTCTTC. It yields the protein CSVRDRGWDNEQFF.

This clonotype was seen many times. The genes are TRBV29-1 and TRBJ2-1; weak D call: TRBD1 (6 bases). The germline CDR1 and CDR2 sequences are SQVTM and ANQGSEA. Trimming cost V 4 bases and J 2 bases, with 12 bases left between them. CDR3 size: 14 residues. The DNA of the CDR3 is TGCAGCGTTGTGAAACAGGGCCCCTACAATGAGCAGTTCTTC. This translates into CSVVKQGPYNEQFF.

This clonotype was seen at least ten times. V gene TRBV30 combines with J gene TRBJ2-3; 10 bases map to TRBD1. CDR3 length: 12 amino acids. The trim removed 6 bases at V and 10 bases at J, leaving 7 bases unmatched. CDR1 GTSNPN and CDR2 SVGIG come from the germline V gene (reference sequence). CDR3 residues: CACGPGQGAQYF. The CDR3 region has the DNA TGTGCCTGCGGACCCGGACAGGGGGCGCAGTATTTT. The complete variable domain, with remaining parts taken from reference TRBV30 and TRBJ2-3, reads SQTIHQWPATLVQPVGSPLSLECTVEGTSNPNLYWYRQAAGRGLQLLFYSVGIGQISSEVPQNLSASRPQDRQFILSSKKLLLSDSGFYLCACGPGQGAQYFGPGTRLTVL.

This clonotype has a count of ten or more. CDR3: CASRAGTLNQETQYF. The CDR3 bases are TGTGCCAGCAGAGCTGGAACCTTGAACCAAGAGACCCAGTACTTC. This chain uses TRBV11-2 with TRBJ2-5; D remains ambiguous. The CDR3 runs to 15 residues. Trimming cost V 6 bases and J 0 bases, with 14 bases left between them. From germline, CDR1 is SGHAT and CDR2 FQNNGV. The whole variable domain, filled in from reference TRBV11-2 and TRBJ2-5, reads EAGVAQSPRYKIIEKRQSVAFWCNPISGHATLYWYQQILGQGPKLLIQFQNNGVVDDSQLPKDRFSAERLKGVDSTLKIQPAKLEDSAVYLCASRAGTLNQETQYFGPGTRLLVL.